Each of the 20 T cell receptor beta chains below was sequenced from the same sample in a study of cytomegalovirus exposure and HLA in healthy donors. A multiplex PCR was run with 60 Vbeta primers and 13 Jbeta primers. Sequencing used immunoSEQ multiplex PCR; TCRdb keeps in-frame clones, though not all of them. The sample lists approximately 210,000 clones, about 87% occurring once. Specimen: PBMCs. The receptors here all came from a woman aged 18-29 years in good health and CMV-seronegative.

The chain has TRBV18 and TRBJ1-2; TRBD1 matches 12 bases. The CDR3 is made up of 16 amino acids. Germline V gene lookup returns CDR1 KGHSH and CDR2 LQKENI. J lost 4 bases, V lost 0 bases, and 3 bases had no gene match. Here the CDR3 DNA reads TGTGCCAGCTCACCACCGGGACAGGGGGCGTTCTATGGCTACACCTTC. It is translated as CASSPPGQGAFYGYTF. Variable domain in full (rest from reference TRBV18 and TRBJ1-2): NAGVMQNPRHLVRRRGQEARLRCSPMKGHSHVYWYRQLPEEGLKFMVYLQKENIIDESGMPKERFSAEFPKEGPSILRIQQVVRGDSAAYFCASSPPGQGAFYGYTFGSGTRLTVV.

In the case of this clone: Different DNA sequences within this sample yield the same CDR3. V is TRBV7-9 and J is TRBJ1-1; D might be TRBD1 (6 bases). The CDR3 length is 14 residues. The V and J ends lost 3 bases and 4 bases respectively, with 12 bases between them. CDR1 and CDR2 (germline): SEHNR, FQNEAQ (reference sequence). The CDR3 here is CASSFSQGSTEAFF. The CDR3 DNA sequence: TGTGCCAGCAGCTTCAGCCAGGGGAGCACTGAAGCTTTCTTT.

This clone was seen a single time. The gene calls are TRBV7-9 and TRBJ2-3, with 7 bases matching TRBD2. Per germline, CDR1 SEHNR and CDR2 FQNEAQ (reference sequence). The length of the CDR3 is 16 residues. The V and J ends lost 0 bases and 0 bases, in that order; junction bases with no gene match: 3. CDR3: CASSLAGGRSTDTQYF. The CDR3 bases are TGTGCCAGCAGCTTAGCCGGGGGGAGAAGCACAGATACGCAGTATTTT. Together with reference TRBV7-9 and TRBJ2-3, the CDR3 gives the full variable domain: DTGVSQNPRHKITKRGQNVTFRCDPISEHNRLYWYRQTLGQGPEFLTYFQNEAQLEKSRLLSDRFSAERPKGSFSTLEIQRTEQGDSAMYLCASSLAGGRSTDTQYFGPGTRLTVL.

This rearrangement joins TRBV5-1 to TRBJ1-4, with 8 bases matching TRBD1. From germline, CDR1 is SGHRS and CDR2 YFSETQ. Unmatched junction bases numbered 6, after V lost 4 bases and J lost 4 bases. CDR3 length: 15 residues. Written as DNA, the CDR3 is TGCGCCAGCAGCGGTACAGGGGGTCTTAATGAAAAACTGTTTTTT. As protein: CASSGTGGLNEKLFF. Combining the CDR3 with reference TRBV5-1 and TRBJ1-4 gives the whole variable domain KAGVTQTPRYLIKTRGQQVTLSCSPISGHRSVSWYQQTPGQGLQFLFEYFSETQRNKGNFPGRFSGRQFSNSRSEMNVSTLELGDSALYLCASSGTGGLNEKLFFGSGTQLSVL.

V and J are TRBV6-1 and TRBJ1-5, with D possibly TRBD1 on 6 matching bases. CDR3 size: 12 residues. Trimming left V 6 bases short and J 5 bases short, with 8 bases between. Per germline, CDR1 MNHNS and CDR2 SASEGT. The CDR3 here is CASRGGYQPQHF. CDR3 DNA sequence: TGTGCCAGCAGAGGGGGATATCAGCCCCAGCATTTT.

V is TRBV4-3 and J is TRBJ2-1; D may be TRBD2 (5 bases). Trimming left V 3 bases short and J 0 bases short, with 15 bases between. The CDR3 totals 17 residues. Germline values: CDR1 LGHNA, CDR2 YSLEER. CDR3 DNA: TGCGCCAGCAGCCAGGGTGAGATGGGGAGCTCCTACAATGAGCAGTTCTTC. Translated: CASSQGEMGSSYNEQFF.

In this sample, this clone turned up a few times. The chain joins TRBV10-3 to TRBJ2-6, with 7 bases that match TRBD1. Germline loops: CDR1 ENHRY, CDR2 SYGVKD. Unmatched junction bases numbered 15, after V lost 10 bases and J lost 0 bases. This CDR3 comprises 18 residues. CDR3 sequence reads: CATRDETGPFSGANVLTF. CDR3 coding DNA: TGTGCCACCAGGGACGAGACAGGGCCGTTCTCTGGGGCCAACGTCCTGACTTTC.

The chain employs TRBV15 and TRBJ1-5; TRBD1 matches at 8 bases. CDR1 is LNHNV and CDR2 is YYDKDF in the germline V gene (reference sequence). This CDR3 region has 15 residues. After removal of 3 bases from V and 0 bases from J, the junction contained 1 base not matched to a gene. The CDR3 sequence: CATSSRGLSNQPQHF. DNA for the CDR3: TGTGCCACCAGCAGCAGGGGGCTTAGCAATCAGCCCCAGCATTTT.

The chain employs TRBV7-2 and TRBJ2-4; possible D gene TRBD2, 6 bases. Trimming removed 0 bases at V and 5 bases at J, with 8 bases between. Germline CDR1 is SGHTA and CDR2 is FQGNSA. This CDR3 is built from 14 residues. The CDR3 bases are TGTGCCAGCAGCTTAGCGCGCGGGGAAAACATTCAGTACTTC. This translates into CASSLARGENIQYF. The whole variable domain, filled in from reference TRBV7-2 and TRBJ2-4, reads GAGVSQSPSNKVTEKGKDVELRCDPISGHTALYWYRQSLGQGLEFLIYFQGNSAPDKSGLPSDRFSAERTGGSVSTLTIQRTQQEDSAVYLCASSLARGENIQYFGAGTRLSVL.

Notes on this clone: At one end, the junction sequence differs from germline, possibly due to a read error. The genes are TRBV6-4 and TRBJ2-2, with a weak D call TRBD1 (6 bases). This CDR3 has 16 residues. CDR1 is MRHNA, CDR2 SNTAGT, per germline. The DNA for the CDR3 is TGTGCCGGCAGTGACACCTCTCAAACAGGGTCCGGGGAGCTGTTTTTT. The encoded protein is CAGSDTSQTGSGELFF.

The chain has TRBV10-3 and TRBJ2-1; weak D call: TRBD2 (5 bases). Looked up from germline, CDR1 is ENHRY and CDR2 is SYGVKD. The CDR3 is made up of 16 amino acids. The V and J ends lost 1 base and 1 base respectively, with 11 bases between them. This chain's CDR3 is CAISEYGVGSYNEQFF. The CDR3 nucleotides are TGTGCCATCAGTGAGTACGGGGTGGGGTCCTACAATGAGCAGTTCTTC.

DNA of the CDR3: TGTGCCAGCAGCCCCCGGGACAGGGCCTACAATGAGCAGTTCTTC. Its protein product is CASSPRDRAYNEQFF. The genes are TRBV9 and TRBJ2-1, with 9 bases lining up with TRBD1. Germline-derived CDR1 and CDR2 are SGDLS and YYNGEE. The CDR3 runs 15 residues. Unmatched junction bases numbered 4, after V lost 4 bases and J lost 2 bases.

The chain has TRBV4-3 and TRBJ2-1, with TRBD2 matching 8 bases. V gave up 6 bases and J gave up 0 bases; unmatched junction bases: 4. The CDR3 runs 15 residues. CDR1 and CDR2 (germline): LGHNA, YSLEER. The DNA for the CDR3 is TGCGCCAGCAGTCCTAGCGGGTCCTCCTACAATGAGCAGTTCTTC. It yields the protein CASSPSGSSYNEQFF.

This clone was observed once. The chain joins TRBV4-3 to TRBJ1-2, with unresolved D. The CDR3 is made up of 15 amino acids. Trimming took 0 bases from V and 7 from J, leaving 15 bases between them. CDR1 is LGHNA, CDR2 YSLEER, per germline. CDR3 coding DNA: TGCGCCAGCAGCCAAGACTTGGGGAGGATCAGTGGCTACACCTTC. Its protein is CASSQDLGRISGYTF.

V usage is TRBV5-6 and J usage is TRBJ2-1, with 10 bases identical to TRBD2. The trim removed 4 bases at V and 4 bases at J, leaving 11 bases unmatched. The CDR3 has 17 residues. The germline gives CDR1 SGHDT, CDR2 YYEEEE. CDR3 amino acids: CASSPLRTSGHYNEQFF. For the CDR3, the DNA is TGTGCCAGCAGCCCCCTAAGGACTAGCGGACATTACAATGAGCAGTTCTTC.

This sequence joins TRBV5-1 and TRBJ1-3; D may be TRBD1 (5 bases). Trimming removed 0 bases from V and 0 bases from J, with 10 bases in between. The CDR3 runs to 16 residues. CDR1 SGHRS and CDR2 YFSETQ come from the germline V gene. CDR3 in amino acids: CASSLAGQSSGNTIYF. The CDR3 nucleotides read TGCGCCAGCAGCTTGGCCGGACAAAGCTCTGGAAACACCATATATTTT.

The CDR3 DNA follows: TGTGCCAGCAGCCGGGGGGATGGTCTTACCTACGAGCAGTACTTC. Amino acid sequence: CASSRGDGLTYEQYF. The chain recombines TRBV27 with TRBJ2-7; TRBD2 matches at 7 bases. J gave up 2 bases and V 6 bases, and 10 bases lay outside the gene matches. The CDR3 contains 15 residues. CDR1 is MNHEY and CDR2 is SMNVEV in the germline V gene (reference sequence).

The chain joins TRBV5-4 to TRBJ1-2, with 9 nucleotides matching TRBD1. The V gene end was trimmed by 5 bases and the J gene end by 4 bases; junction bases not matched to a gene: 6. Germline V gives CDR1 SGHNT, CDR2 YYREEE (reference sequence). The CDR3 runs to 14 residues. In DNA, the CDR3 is TGTGCCAGCAGTCTCAGGGACAGGGCCTATGGCTACACCTTC. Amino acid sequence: CASSLRDRAYGYTF.

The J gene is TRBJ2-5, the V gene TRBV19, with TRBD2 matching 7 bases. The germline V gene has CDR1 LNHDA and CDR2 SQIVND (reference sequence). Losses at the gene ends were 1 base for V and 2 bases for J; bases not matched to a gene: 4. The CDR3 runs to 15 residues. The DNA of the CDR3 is TGTGCCAGTAGTATAGCCAGCGGGAAGCAAGAGACCCAGTACTTC. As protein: CASSIASGKQETQYF.

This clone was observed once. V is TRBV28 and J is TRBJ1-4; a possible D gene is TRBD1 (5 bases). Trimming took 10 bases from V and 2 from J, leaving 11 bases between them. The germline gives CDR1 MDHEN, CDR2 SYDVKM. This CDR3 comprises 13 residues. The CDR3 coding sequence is TGTGCCATTAACAGGTACACTAATGAAAAACTGTTTTTT. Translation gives CAINRYTNEKLFF.